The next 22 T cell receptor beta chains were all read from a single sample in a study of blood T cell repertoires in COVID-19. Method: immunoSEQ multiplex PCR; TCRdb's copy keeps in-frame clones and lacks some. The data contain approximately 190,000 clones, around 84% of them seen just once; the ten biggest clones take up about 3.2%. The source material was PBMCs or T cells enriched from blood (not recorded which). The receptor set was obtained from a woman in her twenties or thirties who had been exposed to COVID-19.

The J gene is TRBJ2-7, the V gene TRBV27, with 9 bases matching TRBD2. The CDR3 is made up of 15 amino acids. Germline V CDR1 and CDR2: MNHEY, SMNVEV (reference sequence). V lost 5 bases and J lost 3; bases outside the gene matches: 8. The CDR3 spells CASSNQAGGLYEQYF. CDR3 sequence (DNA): TGTGCCAGCAGTAATCAAGCGGGGGGACTCTACGAGCAGTACTTC.

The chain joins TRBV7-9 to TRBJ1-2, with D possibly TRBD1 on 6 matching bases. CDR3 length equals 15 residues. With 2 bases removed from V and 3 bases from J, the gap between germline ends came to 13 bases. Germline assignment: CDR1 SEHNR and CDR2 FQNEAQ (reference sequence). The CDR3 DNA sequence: TGTGCCAGCAGCTTACGTCGCCCAGGGGACTATGGCTACACCTTC. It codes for CASSLRRPGDYGYTF.

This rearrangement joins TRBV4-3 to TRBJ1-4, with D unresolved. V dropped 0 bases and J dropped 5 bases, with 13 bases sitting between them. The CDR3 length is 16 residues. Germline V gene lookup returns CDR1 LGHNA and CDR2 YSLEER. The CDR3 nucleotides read TGCGCCAGCAGCCAAGATAATCGGGCGGGAAATGAAAAACTGTTTTTT. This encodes CASSQDNRAGNEKLFF.

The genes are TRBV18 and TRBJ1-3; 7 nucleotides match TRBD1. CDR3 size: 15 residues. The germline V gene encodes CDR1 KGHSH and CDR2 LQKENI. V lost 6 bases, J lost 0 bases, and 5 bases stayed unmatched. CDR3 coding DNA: TGTGCCAGCTCCCCGGGACAGATCTCTGGAAACACCATATATTTT. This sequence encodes CASSPGQISGNTIYF.

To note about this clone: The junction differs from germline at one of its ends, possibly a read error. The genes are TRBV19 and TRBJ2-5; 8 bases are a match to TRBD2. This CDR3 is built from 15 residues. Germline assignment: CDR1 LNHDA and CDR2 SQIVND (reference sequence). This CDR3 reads CASRIGSGGRETQYF. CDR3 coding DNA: TGTGCCAGTAGGATAGGATCGGGGGGGCGGGAGACCCAGTACTTC.

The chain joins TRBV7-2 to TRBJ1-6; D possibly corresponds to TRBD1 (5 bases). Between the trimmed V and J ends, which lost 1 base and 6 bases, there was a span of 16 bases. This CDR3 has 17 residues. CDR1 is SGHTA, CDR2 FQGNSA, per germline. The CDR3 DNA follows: TGTGCCAGCAGCTTAGAGCGATGGGGGGTTAGTAATTCACCCCTCCACTTT. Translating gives CASSLERWGVSNSPLHF.

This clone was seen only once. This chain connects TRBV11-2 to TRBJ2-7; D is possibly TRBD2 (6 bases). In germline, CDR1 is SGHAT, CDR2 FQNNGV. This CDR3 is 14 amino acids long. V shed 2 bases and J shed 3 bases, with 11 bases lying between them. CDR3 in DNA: TGTGCCAGCAGCTTACTCTCGCGGGGCTACGAGCAGTACTTC. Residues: CASSLLSRGYEQYF.

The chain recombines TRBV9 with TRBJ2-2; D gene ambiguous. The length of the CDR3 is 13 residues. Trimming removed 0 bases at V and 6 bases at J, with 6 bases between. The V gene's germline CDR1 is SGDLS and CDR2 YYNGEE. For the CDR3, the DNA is TGTGCCAGCAGCGTAGGAAGCCCCGGGGAGCTGTTTTTT. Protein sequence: CASSVGSPGELFF.

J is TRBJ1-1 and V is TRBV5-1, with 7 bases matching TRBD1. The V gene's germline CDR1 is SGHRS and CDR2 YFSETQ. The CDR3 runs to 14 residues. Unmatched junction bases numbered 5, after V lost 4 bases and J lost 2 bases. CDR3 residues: CASSMTGSNTEAFF. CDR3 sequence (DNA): TGCGCCAGCAGCATGACAGGGTCAAACACTGAAGCTTTCTTT.

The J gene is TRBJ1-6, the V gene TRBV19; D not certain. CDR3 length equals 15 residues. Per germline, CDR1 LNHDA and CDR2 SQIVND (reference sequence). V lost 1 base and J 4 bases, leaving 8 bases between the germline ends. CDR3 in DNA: TGTGCCAGTAGTATAGGCACGGGTTATAATTCACCCCTCCACTTT. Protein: CASSIGTGYNSPLHF.

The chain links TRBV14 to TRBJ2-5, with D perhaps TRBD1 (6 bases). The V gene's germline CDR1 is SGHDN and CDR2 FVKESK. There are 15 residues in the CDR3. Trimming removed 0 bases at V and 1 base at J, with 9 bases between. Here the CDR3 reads CASSQDGRGQETQYF. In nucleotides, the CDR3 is TGTGCCAGCAGCCAAGATGGCAGGGGCCAAGAGACCCAGTACTTC.

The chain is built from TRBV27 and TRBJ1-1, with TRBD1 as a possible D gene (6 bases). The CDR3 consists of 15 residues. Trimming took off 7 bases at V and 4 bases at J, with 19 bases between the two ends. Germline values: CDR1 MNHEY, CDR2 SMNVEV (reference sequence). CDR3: CASTPEPQTGTEAFF. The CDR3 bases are TGTGCCAGCACCCCAGAACCACAGACAGGCACTGAAGCTTTCTTT.

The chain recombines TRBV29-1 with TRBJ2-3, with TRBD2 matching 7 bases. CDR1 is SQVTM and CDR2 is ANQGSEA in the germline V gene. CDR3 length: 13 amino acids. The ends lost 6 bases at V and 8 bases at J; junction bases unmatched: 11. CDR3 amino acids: CSVATFGEGTQYF. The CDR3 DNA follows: TGCAGCGTCGCAACCTTTGGGGAGGGTACGCAGTATTTT.

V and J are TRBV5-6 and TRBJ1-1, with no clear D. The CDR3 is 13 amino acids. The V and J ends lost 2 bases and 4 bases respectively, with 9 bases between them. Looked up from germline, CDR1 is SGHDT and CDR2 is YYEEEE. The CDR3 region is CASSLLDFTEAFF. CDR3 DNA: TGTGCCAGCAGCTTATTGGACTTCACTGAAGCTTTCTTT.

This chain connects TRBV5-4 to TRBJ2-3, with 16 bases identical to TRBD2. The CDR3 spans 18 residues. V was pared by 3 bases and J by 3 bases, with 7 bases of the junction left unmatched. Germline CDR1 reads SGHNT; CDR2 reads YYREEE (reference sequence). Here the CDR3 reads CASSSPGTSGGVTDTQYF. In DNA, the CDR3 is TGTGCCAGCAGCTCTCCAGGGACTAGCGGGGGGGTGACAGATACGCAGTATTTT.

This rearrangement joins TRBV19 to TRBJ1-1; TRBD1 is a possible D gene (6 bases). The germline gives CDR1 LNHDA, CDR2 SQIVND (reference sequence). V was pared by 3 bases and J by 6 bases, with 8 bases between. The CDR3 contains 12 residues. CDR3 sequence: CASSIAGAEAFF. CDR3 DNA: TGTGCCAGTAGTATCGCAGGGGCTGAAGCTTTCTTT.

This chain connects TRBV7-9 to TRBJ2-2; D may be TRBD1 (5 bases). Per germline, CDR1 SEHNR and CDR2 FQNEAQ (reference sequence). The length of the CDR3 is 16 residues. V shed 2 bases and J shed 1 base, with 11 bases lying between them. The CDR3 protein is CASSLLRRGNTGELFF. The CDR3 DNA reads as TGTGCCAGCAGCTTATTACGAAGGGGGAACACCGGGGAGCTGTTTTTT.

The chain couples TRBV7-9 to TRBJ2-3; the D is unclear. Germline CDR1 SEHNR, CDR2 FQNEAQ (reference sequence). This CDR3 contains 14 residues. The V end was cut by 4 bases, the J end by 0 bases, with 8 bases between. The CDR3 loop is CASSSLPSTDTQYF. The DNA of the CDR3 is TGTGCCAGCAGCTCGCTACCAAGCACAGATACGCAGTATTTT. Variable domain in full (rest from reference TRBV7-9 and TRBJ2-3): DTGVSQNPRHKITKRGQNVTFRCDPISEHNRLYWYRQTLGQGPEFLTYFQNEAQLEKSRLLSDRFSAERPKGSFSTLEIQRTEQGDSAMYLCASSSLPSTDTQYFGPGTRLTVL.

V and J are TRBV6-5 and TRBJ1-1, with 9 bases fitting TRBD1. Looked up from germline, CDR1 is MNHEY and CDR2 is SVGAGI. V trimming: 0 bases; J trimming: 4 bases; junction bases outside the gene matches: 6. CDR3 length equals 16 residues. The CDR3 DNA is TGTGCCAGCAGTTACTCGGGGACAGGGCGATCCACTGAAGCTTTCTTT. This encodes CASSYSGTGRSTEAFF.

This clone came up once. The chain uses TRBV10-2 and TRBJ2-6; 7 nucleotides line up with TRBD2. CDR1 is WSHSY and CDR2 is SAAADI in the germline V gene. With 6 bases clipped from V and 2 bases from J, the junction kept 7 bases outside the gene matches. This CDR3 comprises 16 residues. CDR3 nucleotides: TGCGCCAGCAGATCGACTAGCACCCCTGGGGCCAACGTCCTGACTTTC. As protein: CASRSTSTPGANVLTF.

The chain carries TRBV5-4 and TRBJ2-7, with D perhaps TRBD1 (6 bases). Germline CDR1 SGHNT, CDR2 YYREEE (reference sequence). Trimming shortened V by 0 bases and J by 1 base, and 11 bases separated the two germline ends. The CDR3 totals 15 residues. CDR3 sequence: CASSLDRATSYEQYF. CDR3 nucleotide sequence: TGTGCCAGCAGCTTGGACAGGGCTACTTCCTACGAGCAGTACTTC.

CDR3 sequence: CASSPPQGANYGYTF. The CDR3 DNA sequence: TGTGCCAGCTCACCACCCCAGGGGGCAAACTATGGCTACACCTTC. The chain uses TRBV18 and TRBJ1-2, with 8 bases matching TRBD1. With 0 bases clipped from V and 2 bases from J, the junction kept 2 bases outside the gene matches. This CDR3 has 15 residues. CDR1 and CDR2 from the germline V gene are KGHSH and LQKENI.